This TCR beta chain emerged from a study of cytomegalovirus exposure and HLA in healthy donors (dated 2017 in TCRdb). At the level of the whole study: In an earlier analysis of approximately 640 of the donors, 250 to 350 Gb of sequence data and 117 million unique TCR beta sequences from 180 million or so T cells were reported. Approximately 310 gigabases of sequencing data and 80 million or so unique TCR sequences were included in an early release covering under 650 HLA-typed donors. Among the roughly 400 genotyped donors, approximately 82% belonged to the genetic ancestry cluster associated with self-reported Caucasian donors. The study was designed to test whether signatures of past pathogen exposure could be identified by cataloging public T cell receptors. The T cell repertoires of around 670 subjects were profiled by immunosequencing and related to cytomegalovirus serostatus. Besides the first cohort of more than 650 subjects, a separate validation cohort made up of about 120 different subjects was used. To predict cytomegalovirus infection status, the study combined high-throughput TCR immunosequencing, statistical association of individual TCRs with disease status, and machine learning. A later analysis re-analyzed previously published TCR beta repertoires from approximately 700 donors and added high-resolution HLA genotyping to study TCR occurrence patterns. The later analysis used no new phenotypic data to find candidate immune exposures, relying instead on TCR beta sequences and their occurrence across donors. In an earlier analysis of a few hundred of the donors, high-throughput TCR beta sequencing was used to judge whether each TCR beta V gene segment behaved as functional or pseudogenic. Alongside the repertoire data, information on donor age, sex, ethnicity and CMV serostatus was compiled. A later genetic analysis used genome-wide SNP genotypes for about 60% of the roughly 700 donors, treating that subset as a discovery cohort. All discovery cohort repertoires had been generated on a single sequencing platform. Both class I and class II loci were covered by HLA typing, at four-digit resolution. The number of typed donors differed by locus: about 620-640 for A, B, C, DRB1 and DQB1; some 540 for DQA1; 606 for DPA1; and about 450 for DPB1. Several DR-DQ haplotypes were handled as single units for association and clustering because linkage in the cohort was strong. Across 398 genotyped donors of the cohort, an average of approximately 240,000 unique TCR beta nucleotide sequences per donor were sequenced, and 15% to 20% of those sequences were non-productive. Summary of the overall study and its limitations: Broadly in line with IMGT annotations, most TCR beta V segments showed up in productive rearrangements about 87% or about 30% of the time in an earlier analysis of 450 to 750 of the donors. The sequencing pipeline was judged likely to have produced a cluster of highly shared sequence variants as a technical artifact. In a later analysis, some 18,000 TCR beta sequences were associated with specific HLA alleles at a false discovery rate of 0.05. Because the 87-base-pair reads could not distinguish some IMGT-functional V segments, including TRBV6-2 and TRBV6-3, those segments were excluded. A further reported finding was that TCR beta sequences accurately predicted the HLA-A and HLA-B alleles for most subjects in the first cohort. Because counts were too low, around 18 rarely observed V segments, including chromosome 9 orphons, were left out of the earlier analysis of 500 to 750 of the donors. Immune exposure information for the cohort was limited to CMV serostatus. A later analysis found that HLA-associated TCR beta chains were more clonally expanded and had lower generation probabilities than equally common non-associated chains. A few of the identified cytomegalovirus-associated TCR beta chains were confirmed in vitro to be specific for cytomegalovirus antigens. The classifier was reported to diagnose cytomegalovirus status with high specificity and sensitivity in both the original and validation cohorts. According to a later analysis, parvovirus B19, influenza, CMV and Epstein-Barr virus appeared linked to several top co-occurrence clusters. Compared with the approximately 720-donor mean, donors in an Asian-associated ancestry cluster had fewer N-insertions in productive TCRs, according to a later genetic analysis. Presence/absence analyses assumed roughly uniform sequencing depth across donors, an assumption that may not hold. HLA typing was unavailable for some donors at each locus, so association tests used only the typed subset. An association between a missense DCLRE1C variant and V-gene and J-gene trimming of TCR beta chains was found in a later genetic analysis and replicated in an independent cohort. Most TCR sequences were observed very rarely across donors, whereas some public TCRs were present in many individuals. A total of 150 or so TCR beta chains were listed by the study as associated with cytomegalovirus. According to the authors, the approach could potentially be generalized to other disease states and immunological phenotypes. A later analysis found that TCR association rates varied across HLA loci, with DRB1 alleles showing the most associated TCRs and HLA-C alleles the fewest. Linkage disequilibrium might explain the correlated functional status among segregating V segments, but an unknown experimental factor could not be ruled out. Most CMV-associated TCR beta chains appeared to be HLA-restricted in a later analysis, and the HLA associations seemed to be driven largely by CMV exposure. Only TCR beta chains were sequenced in this cohort, and the absence of alpha or paired-chain data limited detectable features. Strong co-occurrence of HLA alleles, especially DR and DQ, made assigning TCR associations to individual alleles difficult.

CDR1 is given as SGDLS and CDR2 as YYNGEE, both from the germline V gene. From the cysteine through the phenylalanine, the CDR3 covers 17 amino acids. The DNA shown is the 51-base CDR3, in frame from base 1. At the junction V is shortened by 4 bases and J by 4 bases, with 23 bases in between. Points on this clone: Which antigen it targets is not known. One base away there is no much larger clone; base qualities are not given.

The cohort comprised around 700 healthy bone marrow donors. Cohort members were all nominally healthy when sampled, although unrecorded immune exposures were likely present. The donor was CMV seropositive and belonged to the group of about 290 seropositive cohort members. Every donor gave a peripheral blood sample, and the peripheral blood mononuclear cells from that sample were used for TCR beta sequencing. Genomic DNA extraction from the blood cell samples was performed with the Qiagen DNeasy Blood Extraction Kit. Libraries were made using the immunoSEQ multiplex PCR assay. A mixture of 60 forward primers for TCR Vbeta segments and 13 reverse primers for TCR Jbeta segments was used in the multiplex PCR. The CDR3 region of rearranged TCR beta genes was amplified from genomic DNA by a multiplex PCR assay. On the Illumina HiSeq System, the amplified TCR beta libraries were sequenced as 87-base-pair reads. For the original study's pipeline: Across the 600 to 700 repertoires, a later analysis counted some 80 million unique TCR beta chains, roughly 11 million of which were shared by at least two donors. To remove PCR and sequencing errors, raw reads were error-corrected and collapsed into unique sequences using a nearest-neighbor algorithm that merged closely related sequences. Alignment of CDR3 sequences to IMGT reference sequences was used to assign V, D and J gene segments. For a sequence to be retained, a match of at least six nucleotides to both a V gene segment and a J gene segment was required. A rearrangement was called productive if the CDR3 had no stop codons and remained in frame with V and J, and every other rearrangement was called non-productive. CDR3 was defined by IMGT convention, running from the second conserved V-encoded cysteine to the conserved J-encoded phenylalanine. In an earlier analysis of more than 550 of the donors, sequences lacking an unambiguous match to a single V gene segment were excluded. An earlier analysis of under 750 of the donors called V segments functional above 56.7% productive rearrangements and segregating when the between-donor standard deviation exceeded 5%. A statistical classification framework was built to diagnose cytomegalovirus status from the catalog of TCR beta chain sequences. In a later analysis, V and J genes were assigned by comparing TCR nucleotide sequences against IMGT/GENE-DB human TR gene sequences. A later analysis assigned CDR3 sequences and most-parsimonious VDJ recombination scenarios with the TCRdist pipeline. In a later analysis, every TCR beta chain was defined by the combination of its CDR3 amino acid sequence and its V-gene family, and reads without a unique V-gene family were dropped. In a later analysis, around 600 highly shared, low-generation-probability nucleotide sequences were removed to address suspected cross-contamination and a sequencing artifact. In a later analysis, a clonal expansion index for each public chain was calculated from normalized within-repertoire ranks of inferred template counts. In a later analysis, generation probabilities were computed with a VDJ recombination model fitted to out-of-frame rearrangements, and the resulting probabilities were checked against IGoR. In a later analysis, TCR-TCR, TCR-HLA and TCR-CMV co-occurrence was scored with hypergeometric tests, and a repertoire-size bias correction was applied to TCR pairs. False discovery rates were estimated in a later analysis by permuting HLA or CMV assignments 20 times. In a later analysis, co-occurring TCRs were grouped using DBSCAN, and TCRdist sequence similarity was added for clustering within HLA-allele-positive subsets. For co-occurrence clustering, repertoires with fewer than 30,000 or more than 120,000 public chains were excluded, along with about five repertoires with anomalous nucleotide sharing. Not all clones reach the TCRdb copy of this immuneACCESS table, which keeps in-frame sequences only. Checked studies attribute under half of the gap to unresolved V genes and leave the rest unexplained. That table furnishes V, J and clone size, whereas the DNA furnished D and trimming. The sample table records 95,000 to 150,000 clones; about two thirds of these occur just once. The top ten clones comprise 8.2% of the sample.

The rearranged segments are TRBV9 and TRBJ1-2; a tentative D call is TRBD1 (5 bases match). Sequenced sample: PBMCs. The TCR sequence derives from a woman in her 40s in good health and CMV-seropositive. The nucleotide sequence is given as TGTGCCAGCAGCAAACGTAGTGGGCAGGGAGGCAGCTATGGCTACACCTTC. It specifies CASSKRSGQGGSYGYTF.